One sample yielded the 28 T cell receptor beta chains listed below, sequenced in a study of response to subunit inactivated influenza vaccine. Via MiXCR, TCRdb re-called the RT-PCR reads, giving one row per CDR3 protein. The sample contains around 530,000 distinct CDR3 sequences, 15% to 20% of which appear only once. Sample: CD4+ T cells sorted from PBMCs, taken less than 30 months after vaccination. Source of these receptors: a man aged 45-69 years who received an inactivated influenza vaccine.

The rearrangement links TRBV29-1 to TRBJ2-2, with D tentatively TRBD2 (5 bases). This CDR3 region has 15 residues. Germline CDR1 and CDR2: SQVTM and ANQGSEA. V was pared by 7 bases and J by 2 bases, with 17 bases between. CDR3 nucleotide sequence: TGCAGCGCCCAAGCAGAGCGGTTCAACACCGGGGAGCTGTTTTTT. Its protein product is CSAQAERFNTGELFF.

The chain employs TRBV20-1 and TRBJ2-1; D unclear. The germline V and J ends were trimmed by 3 bases and 2 bases, with 23 bases remaining between them. Germline CDR1 and CDR2: DFQATT and SNEGSKA (reference sequence). The CDR3 length is 18 residues. CDR3 DNA: TGCAGTGCTAGTCCACACAACCGGAAGGGTTTCCCCTACAATGAGCAGTTCTTC. The encoded protein is CSASPHNRKGFPYNEQFF.

This clonotype occurred a few times. This chain connects TRBV5-4 to TRBJ1-1, with D unresolved. Germline CDR1 reads SGHNT; CDR2 reads YYREEE (reference sequence). V was pared by 0 bases and J by 0 bases, with 12 bases between. This CDR3 is built from 16 residues. The CDR3 protein is CASSLVVGRMNTEAFF. As DNA, the CDR3 is TGTGCCAGCAGCTTGGTCGTCGGCAGAATGAACACTGAAGCTTTCTTT.

The chain is built from TRBV7-2 and TRBJ2-7; tentatively, D is TRBD1 or TRBD2 (5 bases each). Germline V lookup: CDR1 SGHTA, CDR2 FQGNSA. V was clipped by 0 bases and J by 0 bases, with 9 bases between them. The CDR3 totals 15 residues. Written as DNA, the CDR3 is TGTGCCAGCAGCTTAGCGGGGGATATCTCCTACGAGCAGTACTTC. This codes for CASSLAGDISYEQYF.

The rearrangement uses TRBV9 and TRBJ2-3; D ambiguous. This CDR3 spans 15 amino acids. V gave up 3 bases and J gave up 0 bases, with 11 bases separating them. CDR1 is SGDLS and CDR2 is YYNGEE in the germline V gene. The DNA of the CDR3 is TGTGCCAGCAGCGCTTGGACGGCTAGCACAGATACGCAGTATTTT. It codes for CASSAWTASTDTQYF. The whole variable domain, filled in from reference TRBV9 and TRBJ2-3, reads DSGVTQTPKHLITATGQRVTLRCSPRSGDLSVYWYQQSLDQGLQFLIQYYNGEERAKGNILERFSAQQFPDLHSELNLSSLELGDSALYFCASSAWTASTDTQYFGPGTRLTVL.

This clonotype was observed a few times. This rearrangement joins TRBV29-1 to TRBJ2-7; TRBD2 aligns across 8 bases. Germline values: CDR1 SQVTM, CDR2 ANQGSEA. The V gene end was trimmed by 6 bases and the J gene end by 2 bases; junction bases not matched to a gene: 6. This CDR3 region has 13 residues. CDR3 residues: CSVIAGRTYEQYF. CDR3 coding DNA: TGCAGCGTCATAGCGGGGCGAACCTACGAGCAGTACTTC.

The J gene is TRBJ1-3, the V gene TRBV4-1; TRBD1 is a possible D gene (6 bases). V was trimmed by 1 base and J by 2 bases, leaving 9 bases between them. Looked up from germline, CDR1 is MGHRA and CDR2 is YSYEKL. CDR3 length equals 15 residues. The CDR3 loop is CASSQVDRPGNTIYF. For the CDR3, the DNA is TGCGCCAGCAGCCAAGTAGACAGGCCTGGAAACACCATATATTTT.

This clonotype was seen a few times. This chain connects TRBV27 to TRBJ2-1; 13 bases fit TRBD2. V was clipped by 3 bases and J by 3 bases; unmatched bases: 8. The CDR3 runs 18 residues. Germline loops: CDR1 MNHEY, CDR2 SMNVEV (reference sequence). The CDR3 sequence is CASSFVTSGRAHYNEQFF. Written as DNA, the CDR3 is TGTGCCAGCAGTTTTGTAACTAGCGGGAGGGCTCACTACAATGAGCAGTTCTTC.

The J gene is TRBJ2-1, the V gene TRBV5-1; TRBD2 matches 7 bases. The trim removed 4 bases at V and 5 bases at J, leaving 6 bases unmatched. The CDR3 has 14 residues. The V gene's germline CDR1 is SGHRS and CDR2 YFSETQ. The CDR3: CASSVGTINNEQFF. CDR3 nucleotide sequence: TGCGCCAGCAGCGTCGGGACTATCAACAATGAGCAGTTCTTC. The whole variable domain, remainder taken from reference TRBV5-1 and TRBJ2-1, is KAGVTQTPRYLIKTRGQQVTLSCSPISGHRSVSWYQQTPGQGLQFLFEYFSETQRNKGNFPGRFSGRQFSNSRSEMNVSTLELGDSALYLCASSVGTINNEQFFGPGTRLTVL.

CDR3 amino acids: CASSEPLAGLVYEQYF. Here the CDR3 DNA reads TGTGCCAGCAGTGAACCCCTAGCGGGCCTGGTTTACGAGCAGTACTTC. The gene calls are TRBV28 and TRBJ2-7; the match to TRBD2 covers 8 bases. The ends lost 5 bases at V and 4 bases at J; junction bases unmatched: 13. The CDR3 length is 16 residues. Per the germline V gene, CDR1 is MDHEN and CDR2 is SYDVKM. Full variable domain (rest looked up from reference TRBV28 and TRBJ2-7): DVKVTQSSRYLVKRTGEKVFLECVQDMDHENMFWYRQDPGLGLRLIYFSYDVKMKEKGDIPEGYSVSREKKERFSLILESASTNQTSMYLCASSEPLAGLVYEQYFGPGTRLTVT.

The chain recombines TRBV7-9 with TRBJ2-7; TRBD1 agrees at 11 bases. Germline trimming cut 3 bases from V and 3 bases from J; bases unmatched to any gene: 7. The CDR3 runs to 16 residues. CDR1 SEHNR and CDR2 FQNEAQ come from the germline V gene (reference sequence). For the CDR3, the DNA is TGTGCCAGCAGCTTGGCCCGCGGGACAGGGGGCTACGAGCAGTACTTC. It is translated as CASSLARGTGGYEQYF.

This clonotype has a handful of counts. V usage is TRBV12-3 or TRBV12-4 and J usage is TRBJ2-2, with a tentative D call TRBD2 (5 bases). Trimming pared 3 bases from V and 6 bases from J, leaving 11 bases between. The CDR3 consists of 14 residues. The CDR3 nucleotides are TGTGCCAGCAGTTTCGCCGGGAAGGCCGGGGAGCTGTTTTTT. It is translated as CASSFAGKAGELFF.

The genes are TRBV20-1 and TRBJ1-1; no clear D gene. Trimming took off 0 bases at V and 4 bases at J, with 6 bases between the two ends. The CDR3 totals 12 residues. In germline, CDR1 is DFQATT, CDR2 SNEGSKA (reference sequence). In DNA form, the CDR3 reads TGCAGTGCTAGAGACGGTCCCACTGAAGCTTTCTTT. Translation: CSARDGPTEAFF.

The chain combines TRBV5-1 with TRBJ1-2, with 8 bases lining up with TRBD1. This CDR3 spans 15 amino acids. Germline trimming cut 4 bases from V and 14 bases from J; bases unmatched to any gene: 19. CDR1 is SGHRS, CDR2 YFSETQ, per germline. CDR3 nucleotide sequence: TGCGCCAGCAGCCCCCGGACAGGGAAGGCCGTGGTGGGGACCTTC. Translating gives CASSPRTGKAVVGTF.

The table lists this clonotype with a few counts. V gene TRBV20-1 combines with J gene TRBJ2-4; D call uncertain. CDR1 is DFQATT and CDR2 is SNEGSKA in the germline V gene (reference sequence). Trimming stripped 7 bases from V and 4 bases from J, with 5 bases between. The CDR3 consists of 10 residues. The CDR3 DNA follows: TGCAGTGTTCCGAAAAACATTCAGTACTTC. Protein sequence: CSVPKNIQYF.

This clonotype came up a few times. The V and J genes are TRBV6-5 and TRBJ1-2, with TRBD1 matching over 7 bases. The CDR3 is 15 residues long. Per germline, CDR1 MNHEY and CDR2 SVGAGI. The trim removed 4 bases at V and 4 bases at J, leaving 9 bases unmatched. The CDR3, as DNA: TGTGCCAGCAGTTCGGGGACAGCCAGGGGCTATGGCTACACCTTC. Translation gives CASSSGTARGYGYTF.

This clonotype has more than one count but fewer than ten. This CDR3 is CASSLGTGGLNTEAFF. For the CDR3, the DNA is TGTGCCAGCAGTTTGGGGACAGGGGGCTTGAACACTGAAGCTTTCTTT. The J gene is TRBJ1-1, the V gene TRBV12-3 or TRBV12-4; 12 bases are shared with TRBD1. Losses at the gene ends were 3 bases for V and 0 bases for J; bases not matched to a gene: 2. The CDR3 has 16 amino acids.

The chain links TRBV12-3 or TRBV12-4 to TRBJ2-7; perhaps TRBD1 as D (5 bases). CDR3 length: 15 amino acids. The germline V and J ends were trimmed by 5 bases and 3 bases, with 17 bases remaining between them. Here the CDR3 DNA reads TGTGCCAGCAGTCCGACAGAGCCGACGGGCTACGAGCAGTACTTC. Protein sequence: CASSPTEPTGYEQYF.

The rearrangement joins TRBV7-9 to TRBJ2-6; D perhaps matches TRBD1 (6 bases). Trimming shortened V by 6 bases and J by 2 bases, and 23 bases separated the two germline ends. The length of the CDR3 is 19 residues. Germline V gene data show CDR1 as SEHNR and CDR2 as FQNEAQ (reference sequence). The CDR3 nucleotides are TGTGCCAGCAGTTTCAATCGGGACACTGAATTTGCTGGGGCCAACGTCCTGACTTTC. Protein sequence: CASSFNRDTEFAGANVLTF.

The chain joins TRBV20-1 to TRBJ2-7, with TRBD1 matching 9 bases. J was trimmed by 3 bases and V by 3 bases; bases with no gene match: 9. The CDR3 extends over 15 amino acids. Germline lookup yields CDR1 DFQATT and CDR2 SNEGSKA (reference sequence). The CDR3 nucleotides read TGCAGTGCTAGGGAAGCCGGGACAGGGAACTACGAGCAGTACTTC. Protein sequence: CSAREAGTGNYEQYF.

This clonotype came up a few times. The rearrangement uses TRBV20-1 and TRBJ2-5; D is unclear. The CDR3 contains 14 residues. CDR1 and CDR2 (germline): DFQATT, SNEGSKA (reference sequence). The V and J ends lost 3 bases and 3 bases respectively, with 14 bases between them. The CDR3 sequence: CSARFSRAKETQYF. DNA for the CDR3: TGCAGTGCTAGGTTTAGTCGAGCCAAAGAGACCCAGTACTTC.

This clonotype was detected many times. The gene calls are TRBV3-1 and TRBJ1-2; no firm D call. The CDR3 consists of 13 residues. From germline, CDR1 is LGHDT and CDR2 YNNKEL (reference sequence). The V end lost 3 bases, the J end lost 4 bases, and 9 bases lay between the germline ends. The CDR3 loop reads CASSQRSFYGYTF. The CDR3 DNA sequence: TGTGCCAGCAGCCAGCGCAGCTTCTATGGCTACACCTTC.

This chain uses TRBV7-8 with TRBJ2-1; 9 bases match TRBD1. CDR1 and CDR2 from the germline V gene are SGHVS and FQNEAQ. V was clipped by 5 bases and J by 8 bases; unmatched bases: 10. The CDR3 totals 15 residues. CDR3 in amino acids: CASSRGQGLHDEQFF. The CDR3 DNA reads TGTGCCAGCAGCCGTGGACAGGGGCTGCACGATGAGCAGTTCTTC.

A few counts support this clonotype. The chain links TRBV3-1 to TRBJ1-3; maybe TRBD1 (5 bases). The germline CDR1 and CDR2 sequences are LGHDT and YNNKEL (reference sequence). The V and J ends lost 3 bases and 9 bases respectively, with 12 bases between them. The CDR3 runs 13 residues. The CDR3 region has the DNA TGTGCCAGCAGCCATCCACGAAGGGGCACCATATATTTT. Its translation: CASSHPRRGTIYF.

The V call is TRBV29-1, the J call TRBJ2-1; 10 nucleotides agree with TRBD2. J was trimmed by 10 bases and V by 3 bases; bases with no gene match: 6. Germline V lookup: CDR1 SQVTM, CDR2 ANQGSEA. This CDR3 spans 13 amino acids. CDR3 bases: TGCAGCGTTGACCTAGCGGGAGCGCAAGAGCAGTTCTTC. Residues: CSVDLAGAQEQFF.

This clonotype has a handful of counts. The chain couples TRBV10-3 to TRBJ2-5, with no clear D. The CDR3 sequence is 13 residues long. V was cut by 6 bases and J by 3 bases, with 11 bases left in between. From germline, CDR1 is ENHRY and CDR2 SYGVKD. The CDR3 sequence: CAIRKGPEETQYF. The CDR3 DNA sequence: TGTGCCATCAGAAAAGGACCGGAAGAGACCCAGTACTTC.

This sequence joins TRBV7-6 and TRBJ1-6; D is possibly TRBD1 (6 bases). The V gene's germline CDR1 is SGHVS and CDR2 FNYEAQ. The CDR3 runs to 15 residues. With 1 base removed from V and 7 bases from J, the gap between germline ends came to 11 bases. CDR3 sequence reads: CASSLGQEVNSPLHF. For the CDR3, the DNA is TGTGCCAGCAGCTTAGGACAGGAAGTAAATTCACCCCTCCACTTT.

V usage is TRBV24-1 and J usage is TRBJ2-1; 16 bases are shared with TRBD2. V trimming: 2 bases; J trimming: 12 bases; junction bases outside the gene matches: 6. CDR3 size: 16 residues. From germline, CDR1 is KGHDR and CDR2 SFDVKD. In nucleotides, the CDR3 is TGTGCCACCAGTGATTGGGGGACTAGCGGGAGGGAAGGGCAGTTCTTC. As protein: CATSDWGTSGREGQFF.